Presented here are 28 T cell receptor beta chains from one specimen sequenced in a study of cytomegalovirus exposure and HLA in healthy donors. 60 Vbeta and 13 Jbeta primers were used in PCR. The data were produced by immunoSEQ multiplex PCR, yet TCRdb's version contains in-frame clones alone and is incomplete. This sample lists around 100,000 clones; its ten largest clones have 5.5% to 8%. The sample consisted of PBMCs. All receptors come from a man in his forties or fifties in good health and CMV-seropositive.

This rearrangement joins TRBV12-5 to TRBJ1-1; D is uncertain. The CDR3 contains 13 residues. Germline CDR1 is LGHNT and CDR2 is FRNRAP. The V and J ends lost 6 bases and 5 bases respectively, with 13 bases between them. CDR3 sequence reads: CASGTELRTEAFF. CDR3 in DNA: TGTGCTAGTGGAACTGAACTGAGGACTGAAGCTTTCTTT.

The chain uses TRBV5-6 and TRBJ2-1, with TRBD1 identical over 7 bases. V was clipped by 4 bases and J by 7 bases; unmatched bases: 5. The CDR3 spans 13 residues. Germline V gives CDR1 SGHDT, CDR2 YYEEEE. CDR3 sequence: CASSMTGLNEQFF. CDR3 nucleotide sequence: TGTGCCAGCAGCATGACAGGGTTGAATGAGCAGTTCTTC. The complete variable domain, with remaining parts taken from reference TRBV5-6 and TRBJ2-1, reads DAGVTQSPTHLIKTRGQQVTLRCSPKSGHDTVSWYQQALGQGPQFIFQYYEEEERQRGNFPDRFSGHQFPNYSSELNVNALLLGDSALYLCASSMTGLNEQFFGPGTRLTVL.

The chain employs TRBV14 and TRBJ2-7, with TRBD1 matching over 9 bases. The ends lost 1 base at V and 4 bases at J; junction bases unmatched: 5. The length of the CDR3 is 15 residues. CDR1 and CDR2 (germline): SGHDN, FVKESK. As DNA, the CDR3 is TGTGCCAGCAGCCAAGCCGGGACAGGGATTTACGAGCAGTACTTC. It specifies CASSQAGTGIYEQYF.

The V call is TRBV5-4, the J call TRBJ1-2, with TRBD1 identical over 12 bases. The CDR3 is made up of 18 amino acids. The V gene end was trimmed by 1 base and the J gene end by 3 bases; junction bases not matched to a gene: 10. Germline lookup yields CDR1 SGHNT and CDR2 YYREEE (reference sequence). This CDR3 is CASSLNGGQGALDYGYTF. The DNA of the CDR3 is TGTGCCAGCAGCTTGAACGGGGGACAGGGGGCTCTGGACTATGGCTACACCTTC. The full variable domain, its missing parts supplied by reference TRBV5-4 and TRBJ1-2, is ETGVTQSPTHLIKTRGQQVTLRCSSQSGHNTVSWYQQALGQGPQFIFQYYREEENGRGNFPPRFSGLQFPNYSSELNVNALELDDSALYLCASSLNGGQGALDYGYTFGSGTRLTVV.

The chain employs TRBV19 and TRBJ1-5; perhaps TRBD1 as D (6 bases). This CDR3 has 15 amino acids. The germline gives CDR1 LNHDA, CDR2 SQIVND (reference sequence). The V gene lost 9 bases and the J gene lost 0 bases, with 15 bases spanning the gap. Written as DNA, the CDR3 is TGTGCCAGACTCGGGACAAGTTATAGCAATCAGCCCCAGCATTTT. This encodes CARLGTSYSNQPQHF.

The chain carries TRBV19 and TRBJ1-4, with a possible D match to TRBD1 (5 bases). Germline assignment: CDR1 LNHDA and CDR2 SQIVND (reference sequence). V lost 9 bases and J 1 base, leaving 12 bases between the germline ends. This CDR3 contains 14 residues. The DNA of the CDR3 is TGTGCCAGCCAAACGGGGGGAACTAATGAAAAACTGTTTTTT. It yields the protein CASQTGGTNEKLFF.

V and J are TRBV7-8 and TRBJ2-1; D perhaps matches TRBD2 (6 bases). The ends were cut back, 0 bases at V and 3 bases at J, with 12 bases in the middle. The CDR3 spans 16 residues. Germline CDR1 and CDR2: SGHVS and FQNEAQ. CDR3 nucleotide sequence: TGTGCCAGCAGCTTAGCTGGGCGGGATGGCTACAATGAGCAGTTCTTC. It is translated as CASSLAGRDGYNEQFF.

The gene calls are TRBV28 and TRBJ1-3, with D uncertain. The CDR3 spans 14 residues. Looked up from germline, CDR1 is MDHEN and CDR2 is SYDVKM. V lost 4 bases, J lost 0 bases, and 7 bases lay in between. This CDR3 is CASSSYSSGNTIYF. CDR3 nucleotides: TGTGCCAGCAGTTCCTATAGCTCTGGAAACACCATATATTTT.

The chain uses TRBV29-1 and TRBJ2-1; D possibly corresponds to TRBD2 (7 bases). CDR1 is SQVTM, CDR2 ANQGSEA, per germline. The CDR3 extends over 16 amino acids. The V gene lost 7 bases and the J gene lost 3 bases, with 22 bases spanning the gap. The CDR3 DNA reads as TGCAGCGCTAATCCTCTGTCGGGGGGCGTCTACAATGAGCAGTTCTTC. Its protein product is CSANPLSGGVYNEQFF.

This chain joins TRBV6-5 and TRBJ1-1; D is unclear. Looked up from germline, CDR1 is MNHEY and CDR2 is SVGAGI. There are 14 residues in the CDR3. V was clipped by 9 bases and J by 5 bases, with 19 bases between them. The CDR3, as DNA: TGTGCCAGTCGGTCCTCGGGGTTGGGGACTGAAGCTTTCTTT. Translated, it gives CASRSSGLGTEAFF.

With respect to this clone: One junction end does not reproduce the germline sequence, and a read error may be involved. This chain uses TRBV6-1 with TRBJ2-3; possible D gene TRBD2, 5 bases. Germline-derived CDR1 and CDR2 are MNHNS and SASEGT. The CDR3 totals 13 residues. The CDR3 nucleotides read TGTGCCAGCAGGGAAGCTTTAGCGGATACGCAGTATTTT. It translates to CASREALADTQYF.

This chain connects TRBV10-1 to TRBJ2-1; 8 bases align to TRBD2. The V gene's germline CDR1 is WNHNN and CDR2 SYGVQD (reference sequence). The CDR3 spans 14 residues. J was trimmed by 8 bases and V by 4 bases; bases with no gene match: 7. The CDR3: CASSVSGSSDEQFF. For the CDR3, the DNA is TGCGCCAGCAGTGTAAGCGGGAGCTCTGATGAGCAGTTCTTC.

This chain uses TRBV19 with TRBJ2-1; D is possibly TRBD2 (5 bases). This CDR3 is built from 16 residues. Trimming pared 2 bases from V and 2 bases from J, leaving 13 bases between. Germline-derived CDR1 and CDR2 are LNHDA and SQIVND (reference sequence). The CDR3 protein is CASSIIGVGPYNEQFF. The CDR3 bases are TGTGCCAGTAGTATAATCGGGGTGGGCCCCTACAATGAGCAGTTCTTC.

V usage is TRBV2 and J usage is TRBJ2-1; TRBD1 matches at 8 bases. The V segment lost 7 bases and the J segment 5 bases; nucleotides outside the gene matches: 4. Germline CDR1 SNHLY, CDR2 FYNNEI. This CDR3 is 13 amino acids long. The CDR3 sequence is CASIGQGNNEQFF. The DNA for the CDR3 is TGTGCCAGCATCGGACAGGGTAACAATGAGCAGTTCTTC.

The chain has TRBV7-6 and TRBJ2-7, with TRBD1 matching 8 bases. The CDR3 runs 16 residues. Trimming cost V 0 bases and J 5 bases; bases outside gene matches: 9. Per the germline V gene, CDR1 is SGHVS and CDR2 is FNYEAQ. CDR3 sequence: CASSLASTGAGHEQYF. Written as DNA, the CDR3 is TGTGCCAGCAGCTTAGCTTCGACAGGGGCAGGGCACGAGCAGTACTTC.

The chain couples TRBV19 to TRBJ2-7, with 7 bases identical to TRBD2. Germline CDR1 is LNHDA and CDR2 is SQIVND (reference sequence). V shed 5 bases, J shed 1 base, and the junction held 8 bases outside the gene matches. The CDR3 consists of 15 residues. The CDR3 coding sequence is TGTGCCAGTAGTGGCAGCGGGGAATTGTCCTACGAGCAGTACTTC. Amino acid sequence: CASSGSGELSYEQYF.

The CDR3 DNA follows: TGTGCCAGCAGTTACTCGTTCGATGTGGGCGAGACCCAGTACTTC. It translates to CASSYSFDVGETQYF. The chain joins TRBV6-6 to TRBJ2-5, with D unclear. V lost 0 bases and J 5 bases, leaving 13 bases between the germline ends. Looked up from germline, CDR1 is MNHNY and CDR2 is SVGAGI (reference sequence). The CDR3 spans 15 residues.

The V gene is TRBV28, the J gene TRBJ1-1, with a weak D call TRBD1 (6 bases). V shed 6 bases and J shed 5 bases, with 16 bases lying between them. The CDR3 consists of 14 residues. Per germline, CDR1 MDHEN and CDR2 SYDVKM. CDR3 residues: CASRLTLRGTEAFF. CDR3 sequence (DNA): TGTGCCAGCAGACTAACGCTAAGGGGGACTGAAGCTTTCTTT.

V and J are TRBV29-1 and TRBJ1-2; tentatively, D is TRBD1 (5 bases). The CDR3 covers 13 residues. Per germline, CDR1 SQVTM and CDR2 ANQGSEA. V lost 7 bases and J lost 5, with 17 bases in between. Written as DNA, the CDR3 is TGCAGCGCCCTCGGGGGGGGGAGTTATGGCTACACCTTC. This translates into CSALGGGSYGYTF.

V gene TRBV28 combines with J gene TRBJ2-1; weak D call: TRBD1 (6 bases). CDR3 length equals 13 residues. Per the germline V gene, CDR1 is MDHEN and CDR2 is SYDVKM. Trimming stripped 8 bases from V and 4 bases from J, with 12 bases between. The CDR3 DNA sequence: TGTGCCAGCCATTCAGGGGCATACAATGAGCAGTTCTTC. It codes for CASHSGAYNEQFF.

This rearrangement joins TRBV30 to TRBJ1-6; 8 bases are shared with TRBD1. V lost 3 bases and J lost 7; bases outside the gene matches: 8. The length of the CDR3 is 15 residues. In germline, CDR1 is GTSNPN, CDR2 SVGIG (reference sequence). CDR3 DNA: TGTGCCTGGAGAGCCTTGCAGGGGGCAAATTCACCCCTCCACTTT. Encoded protein: CAWRALQGANSPLHF.

The J gene is TRBJ2-7, the V gene TRBV19; D is perhaps TRBD1 (6 bases). CDR1 LNHDA and CDR2 SQIVND come from the germline V gene (reference sequence). The CDR3 spans 18 residues. With 5 bases removed from V and 2 bases from J, the gap between germline ends came to 25 bases. As DNA, the CDR3 is TGTGCCAGTAGTCCACGGCCTTTCTCCGGGACACAGACCTACGAGCAGTACTTC. Encoded protein: CASSPRPFSGTQTYEQYF.

The rearrangement links TRBV5-1 to TRBJ2-7, with D perhaps matching TRBD1 (8 bases). Germline V lookup: CDR1 SGHRS, CDR2 YFSETQ. CDR3 length equals 15 residues. Trimming pared 2 bases from V and 3 bases from J, leaving 15 bases between. The CDR3 sequence: CASSLADRDYYEQYF. CDR3 DNA: TGCGCCAGCAGCTTAGCGGACAGGGACTACTACGAGCAGTACTTC.

This rearrangement joins TRBV7-9 to TRBJ1-2; the match to TRBD1 covers 7 bases. Per the germline V gene, CDR1 is SEHNR and CDR2 is FQNEAQ (reference sequence). The CDR3 length is 13 residues. The trim removed 5 bases at V and 5 bases at J, leaving 5 bases unmatched. The CDR3 nucleotides read TGTGCCAGCAGCCCGCTGGACAGGTATGGCTACACCTTC. It specifies CASSPLDRYGYTF.

The rearrangement uses TRBV7-9 and TRBJ1-3; D is unresolved. This CDR3 spans 17 amino acids. V was cut by 0 bases and J by 0 bases, with 12 bases left in between. Germline CDR1 reads SEHNR; CDR2 reads FQNEAQ (reference sequence). The CDR3 DNA is TGTGCCAGCAGCTTAGCTAGTTCCCGCATCTCTGGAAACACCATATATTTT. Amino acid sequence: CASSLASSRISGNTIYF.

The CDR3 bases are TGTGCCAGCAGTCTTTTGCGTACCACAGATACGCAGTATTTT. The encoded protein is CASSLLRTTDTQYF. V usage is TRBV28 and J usage is TRBJ2-3; no reliable D call. Germline V lookup: CDR1 MDHEN, CDR2 SYDVKM. Deletions cut 5 bases from V and 2 bases from J, with 11 bases between. This CDR3 comprises 14 residues.

The chain uses TRBV4-1 and TRBJ2-7, with D possibly TRBD1 on 5 matching bases. This CDR3 has 15 residues. Trimming shortened V by 6 bases and J by 0 bases, and 15 bases separated the two germline ends. Per the germline V gene, CDR1 is MGHRA and CDR2 is YSYEKL. CDR3 DNA: TGCGCCAGCAGTTATGACAGCACCAGCTCCTACGAGCAGTACTTC. Amino acid sequence: CASSYDSTSSYEQYF.

The CDR3 is CASSLGTGGDEQFF. DNA of the CDR3: TGTGCCAGCAGCTTAGGGACAGGGGGCGATGAGCAGTTCTTC. The chain links TRBV7-6 to TRBJ2-1, with TRBD1 identical over 11 bases. Per germline, CDR1 SGHVS and CDR2 FNYEAQ. CDR3 size: 14 residues. The V and J ends lost 1 base and 8 bases, in that order; junction bases with no gene match: 1.